The next 20 T cell receptor beta chains were all read from a single sample in a study of metastatic and nonmetastatic thyroid tumors. The entire patient cohort was treatment-naive prior to thyroid surgery. TCRdb recomputed clones from the PCR reads via MiXCR. The sample yields around 21,000 clones, roughly 23% seen once. Input material: tumor tissue. These receptor sequences come from a male donor with papillary thyroid cancer or a benign thyroid nodule (not recorded which). Some clones in this sample may be carry-over from other donors' samples.

At least ten counts were recorded for this clone. The chain combines TRBV5-1 with TRBJ1-1; D may be TRBD1 (6 bases). With 0 bases removed from V and 5 bases from J, the gap between germline ends came to 20 bases. The CDR3 consists of 17 residues. Germline V lookup: CDR1 SGHRS, CDR2 YFSETQ. The CDR3 DNA sequence: TGCGCCAGCAGCTTGGAACAGGGAGAGAGCGTGGGAACTGAAGCTTTCTTT. Its protein product is CASSLEQGESVGTEAFF.

This clone turned up a few times. This may come from a read error, since a much larger clone is one base off. The identical CDR3 is also encoded by other nucleotide sequences in the sample. The chain uses TRBV14 and TRBJ1-1; D unclear. Germline CDR1 SGHDN, CDR2 FVKESK. CDR3 size: 13 residues. The CDR3 here is CASRSRVNTEAFF. CDR3 nucleotide sequence: TGTGCCAGCAGGAGTAGGGTGAACACCGAAGCTTTCTTT.

This clone is medium-sized. This rearrangement joins TRBV4-2 to TRBJ1-2, with no clear D. The CDR3 spans 11 residues. The V end lost 2 bases, the J end lost 5 bases, and 3 bases lay between the germline ends. Germline V lookup: CDR1 LGHNA, CDR2 YNFKEQ. CDR3 DNA: TGTGCCAGCAGCCAACGGTATGGCTACACCTTC. It encodes CASSQRYGYTF.

The gene calls are TRBV7-8 and TRBJ2-7, with unresolved D. With 1 base removed from V and 3 bases from J, the gap between germline ends came to 1 base. The CDR3 sequence is 11 residues long. Germline V gene sequence: CDR1 SGHVS, CDR2 FQNEAQ. This CDR3 reads CASSLVYEQYF. CDR3 coding DNA: TGTGCCAGCAGCTTAGTCTACGAGCAGTACTTC.

The chain has TRBV20-1 and TRBJ1-2; D may be TRBD1 (6 bases). Germline V gene lookup returns CDR1 DFQATT and CDR2 SNEGSKA (reference sequence). V gave up 7 bases and J gave up 5 bases, with 17 bases separating them. CDR3 size: 13 residues. The CDR3 protein is CSGITDRSYGYTF. DNA of the CDR3: TGCAGTGGAATCACCGACAGGTCGTATGGCTACACCTTC.

This clone is termed medium-sized. The chain combines TRBV24-1 with TRBJ2-7; D remains unclear. The ends were cut back, 5 bases at V and 7 bases at J, with 14 bases in the middle. CDR3 length equals 13 residues. CDR1 KGHDR and CDR2 SFDVKD come from the germline V gene. The CDR3 spells CATSVGFGGEQYF. The CDR3 DNA is TGTGCCACCAGTGTAGGTTTCGGCGGAGAGCAGTACTTC.

With regard to this clone: A single base separates this from a much larger clone, so it may be a read error. V gene TRBV28 combines with J gene TRBJ1-1; weak D call: TRBD1 (6 bases). Germline CDR1 reads MDHEN; CDR2 reads SYDVKM. The CDR3 has 13 residues. The CDR3 sequence: CASTAFGGTETFF. The CDR3 region has the DNA TGTGCCAGCACCGCCTTTGGGGGCACTGAAACTTTCTTT.

Ten or more counts support this clone. The chain joins TRBV19 to TRBJ2-7; the match to TRBD2 covers 9 bases. CDR3 length: 14 amino acids. CDR1 and CDR2 (germline): LNHDA, SQIVND (reference sequence). The DNA of the CDR3 is TGTGCAATAGTAGGGGTAGCGGGAGCTGGCGAGCAGTACTTC. Protein: CAIVGVAGAGEQYF.

This clone occurred a few times. A read error is possible here, since a much larger clone lies one base away. V and J are TRBV6-4 and TRBJ1-1; D not certain. The CDR3 is 13 amino acids. V shed 1 base and J shed 8 bases, with 11 bases lying between them. Germline V gene lookup returns CDR1 MRHNA and CDR2 SNTAGT. The CDR3 DNA sequence: TGTGCCAGCAGTGACTTGCAGGTAAGAGAAGCTTTCTTT. It translates to CASSDLQVREAFF.

Note on this clone: A junction end diverges from the germline sequence, so it may reflect a read error. The chain carries TRBV11-2 and TRBJ2-5, with unresolved D. The germline gives CDR1 SGHAT, CDR2 FQNNGV. The CDR3 is 14 residues long. As DNA, the CDR3 is TGTGCCAGCAGACTTCACGGTTGGGAAGAGAGCCAGTACTTC. As protein: CASRLHGWEESQYF.

This chain joins TRBV10-1 and TRBJ2-1, with D uncertain. The ends were cut back, 8 bases at V and 7 bases at J, with 6 bases in the middle. This CDR3 contains 10 residues. CDR1 is WNHNN and CDR2 is SYGVQD in the germline V gene (reference sequence). In nucleotides, the CDR3 is TGCGCCAGCGGGGATAATGAGCAGTTCTTC. It yields the protein CASGDNEQFF.

This clone was seen a few times. The chain joins TRBV6-1 to TRBJ2-7; 8 bases align to TRBD2. The CDR3 extends over 15 amino acids. J gave up 3 bases and V 6 bases, and 10 bases lay outside the gene matches. Germline V gene lookup returns CDR1 MNHNS and CDR2 SASEGT. CDR3 sequence (DNA): TGTGCCAGCAGCACCCTTTCGGGACTAGGCTACGAGCAGTACTTC. Translated, it gives CASSTLSGLGYEQYF.

The chain combines TRBV5-1 with TRBJ1-2; no definite D call. Trimming pared 0 bases from V and 9 bases from J, leaving 12 bases between. Per the germline V gene, CDR1 is SGHRS and CDR2 is YFSETQ. The CDR3 runs 13 residues. CDR3 in amino acids: CASSLAWDGSYTF. The CDR3 DNA sequence: TGCGCCAGCAGCTTGGCCTGGGATGGTAGCTACACCTTC.

The chain combines TRBV5-2 with TRBJ1-5. TRBV5-2 is annotated as a pseudogene. There are 16 residues in the CDR3. In nucleotides, the CDR3 is TGTGCTAGCAACTCAAGGGGAGGGACGGGCAATCAACCCCAGCATTTT. Amino acids: CASNSRGGTGNQPQHF.

This clone showed up many times. The chain recombines TRBV6-2 or TRBV6-3 with TRBJ2-1, with 11 bases matching TRBD1. The germline V gene has CDR1 MNHEY and CDR2 SVGEGT. Trimming took 8 bases from V and 10 from J; bases not matched to a gene: 7. The CDR3 is 13 amino acids. CDR3 in DNA: TGTGCCAGCGGGACAGGGGGTAAGGGGGAGCAGTTCTTC. It specifies CASGTGGKGEQFF.

This clone was recorded many times. This chain's CDR3 is CSARSLGGTDVGELFF. The CDR3 DNA sequence: TGCAGTGCGAGAAGTCTGGGCGGGACCGACGTCGGGGAGCTGTTTTTT. This sequence joins TRBV20-1 and TRBJ2-2; D is possibly TRBD2 (6 bases). Deletions cut 6 bases from V and 7 bases from J, with 24 bases between. The germline CDR1 and CDR2 sequences are DFQATT and SNEGSKA (reference sequence). The CDR3 contains 16 residues.

The rearrangement links TRBV20-1 to TRBJ1-2, with 9 bases fitting TRBD1. Unmatched junction bases numbered 5, after V lost 0 bases and J lost 3 bases. Germline CDR1 is DFQATT and CDR2 is SNEGSKA (reference sequence). This CDR3 is 15 amino acids long. The CDR3 DNA is TGCAGTGCTAGAGATTCGGACAGGGGCGACTATGGCTACACCTTC. Translation: CSARDSDRGDYGYTF.

Worth noting for this clone: One end of the junction fails to match germline, which may point to a read error. The chain carries TRBV5-6 and TRBJ1-6; TRBD1 is a possible D gene (5 bases). The CDR3 spans 15 residues. The germline gives CDR1 SGHDT, CDR2 YYEEEE. CDR3: CATSLWGRGNSPLHF. The CDR3, as DNA: TGTGCCACCAGCTTGTGGGGCCGGGGGAATTCACCCCTCCACTTT.

This clone showed up many times. CDR3 coding DNA: TGTGCCAGCAGCCCATCAGGGGAAGTCTATGGCTACACCTTC. Amino acid sequence: CASSPSGEVYGYTF. The genes are TRBV3-1 and TRBJ1-2, with D tentatively TRBD1 (6 bases). The CDR3 is made up of 14 amino acids. The germline CDR1 and CDR2 sequences are LGHDT and YNNKEL (reference sequence). V was cut by 4 bases and J by 4 bases, with 13 bases left in between.

This clone is medium-sized by share. V gene TRBV11-2 combines with J gene TRBJ2-7; D is perhaps TRBD1 or TRBD2 (6 bases each). V was trimmed by 4 bases and J by 1 base, leaving 14 bases between them. This CDR3 comprises 15 residues. Germline V gene lookup returns CDR1 SGHAT and CDR2 FQNNGV. Here the CDR3 DNA reads TGTGCCAGCAGCTGGGGGCCTAGCGCTTCCTACGAGCAGTACTTC. Its translation is CASSWGPSASYEQYF.